This T cell receptor beta chain is from a study of CD8 T cells in ankylosing spondylitis. Germline V gene lookup returns CDR1 SNHLY and CDR2 FYNNEI. This CDR3 is 14 amino acids long. Trimming removed 6 bases from V and 2 bases from J, with 13 bases in between. Study results and limitations: Blood from ankylosing spondylitis patients appeared to carry a characteristic roughly 8-variant TCR beta motif.

TCRdb itself ran the 5' RACE reads through MiXCR, one entry per CDR3 protein. Of some 450,000 distinct CDR3 sequences in the sample, 17% were seen once. With respect to this clonotype: What it recognizes is unknown.

Sequenced material: blood, either unsorted or a sorted T cell fraction (not recorded which). This clonotype was sampled from a male donor with ankylosing spondylitis. This rearrangement joins TRBV2 to TRBJ1-2; no clear D gene. Written as DNA, the CDR3 is TGTGCCAGCAGGGAAAGGACGGGGAACTATGGCTACACCTTC. Translating gives CASRERTGNYGYTF.